Listed below are T cell receptor beta chains from one sample, sequenced in a study of blood T cell repertoires in COVID-19. Sequencing was performed with immunoSEQ multiplex PCR; in TCRdb, only in-frame clones are kept and a portion is missing. The sample shows some 210,000 clones, about 88% of them seen only once. Sequencing input: peripheral blood. These receptors all stem from a woman aged 40-49 years who had recovered from COVID-19. Each CDR3 is given with its conserved first and last residue. The D gene is left open where the match is weak. Size tells how often a clone was seen (once, few, many) or the class of an expanded clone, and some rows leave it out.

D gene: NA; clone size: NA; J gene: TRBJ1-3; V gene: TRBV6-5; CDR3 DNA: TGTGCCAGCAGTTACTCACTCAGGATCGGAAACACCATATATTTT; CDR3 protein: CASSYSLRIGNTIYF
D gene: NA; clone size: NA; J gene: TRBJ1-2; V gene: TRBV3-1/TRBV3-2; CDR3 DNA: TGTGCCAGCAAGCTAGGCAGTTTCTATGGCTACACCTTC; CDR3 protein: CASKLGSFYGYTF
D gene: NA; clone size: NA; J gene: TRBJ2-7; V gene: TRBV3-1/TRBV3-2; CDR3 DNA: TGTGCCAGCAGCCAAGAAATGGGGCCTCCATACGAGCAGTACTTC; CDR3 protein: CASSQEMGPPYEQYF
D gene: TRBD2; clone size: NA; J gene: TRBJ2-1; V gene: TRBV5-1; CDR3 DNA: TGCGCCAGCAGCTTGGACGGGAGGGCCGGAAATGAGCAGTTCTTC; CDR3 protein: CASSLDGRAGNEQFF
D gene: NA; clone size: NA; J gene: TRBJ1-2; V gene: TRBV28; CDR3 DNA: TGTGCCAGCAGTTTATCAGTTAACTATGGCTACACCTTC; CDR3 protein: CASSLSVNYGYTF
D gene: NA; clone size: NA; J gene: TRBJ2-7; V gene: TRBV28; CDR3 DNA: TGTGCCAGCAGTTTGTCAGATTACGAGCAGTACTTC; CDR3 protein: CASSLSDYEQYF
D gene: NA; clone size: NA; J gene: TRBJ1-4; V gene: TRBV10-3; CDR3 DNA: TGTGCCATCAGTGAGGACAGGTTTAATGAAAAACTGTTTTTT; CDR3 protein: CAISEDRFNEKLFF
D gene: NA; clone size: NA; J gene: TRBJ1-2; V gene: TRBV2; CDR3 DNA: TGTGCCAGCAGGGGACATGGCCGGGGGGACGGCTACACCTTC; CDR3 protein: CASRGHGRGDGYTF
D gene: TRBD1; clone size: NA; J gene: TRBJ1-1; V gene: TRBV5-1; CDR3 DNA: TGCGCCAGCAGTCCTCGACAGGGTTCCCCGAACACTGAAGCTTTCTTT; CDR3 protein: CASSPRQGSPNTEAFF
D gene: NA; clone size: few; J gene: TRBJ1-2; V gene: TRBV5-1; CDR3 DNA: TGCGCCAGCAGCTCCGGTCTGTCCGCTAACTATGGCTACACCTTC; CDR3 protein: CASSSGLSANYGYTF
D gene: NA; clone size: NA; J gene: TRBJ1-1; V gene: TRBV6-6; CDR3 DNA: TGTGCCAGCAAGGGAGAGGGCACTGAAGCTTTCTTT; CDR3 protein: CASKGEGTEAFF
D gene: NA; clone size: NA; J gene: TRBJ1-1; V gene: TRBV7-9; CDR3 DNA: TGTGCCAGCAGCTTAGCTTTGGAACAGCAAGCTTTCTTT; CDR3 protein: CASSLALEQQAFF
D gene: NA; clone size: NA; J gene: TRBJ2-2; V gene: TRBV28; CDR3 DNA: TGTGCCAGCAGTTTTTTGTGGTCTAACCAAGACACCGGGGAGCTGTTTTTT; CDR3 protein: CASSFLWSNQDTGELFF
D gene: TRBD1; clone size: NA; J gene: TRBJ1-3; V gene: TRBV30; CDR3 DNA: TGTGCCTGGACTTACCAAATGGGACAGATTGGAAACACCATATATTTT; CDR3 protein: CAWTYQMGQIGNTIYF
D gene: NA; clone size: NA; J gene: TRBJ1-2; V gene: TRBV6-5; CDR3 DNA: TGTGCCACCAGCTCGTCTAACTATGGCTACACCTTC; CDR3 protein: CATSSSNYGYTF
D gene: NA; clone size: NA; J gene: TRBJ1-1; V gene: TRBV5-6; CDR3 DNA: TGTGCCAGCAGCTTGGGCCTGCCGGGACTTGAAGCTTTCTTT; CDR3 protein: CASSLGLPGLEAFF
D gene: TRBD1; clone size: NA; J gene: TRBJ1-4; V gene: TRBV29-1; CDR3 DNA: TGCAGCGTAGGGGGCAGGGGATACGGTAATGAAAAACTGTTTTTT; CDR3 protein: CSVGGRGYGNEKLFF
D gene: TRBD2; clone size: NA; J gene: TRBJ2-3; V gene: TRBV6-4; CDR3 DNA: TGTGCCAGCAGTGACGGCCGGGGGGGCACAGATACGCAGTATTTT; CDR3 protein: CASSDGRGGTDTQYF
D gene: NA; clone size: NA; J gene: TRBJ1-1; V gene: TRBV19; CDR3 DNA: TGTGCCAGTAGTATAGCCTGGGGCCTTGTTACTGAAGCTTTCTTT; CDR3 protein: CASSIAWGLVTEAFF
D gene: TRBD2; clone size: few; J gene: TRBJ2-5; V gene: TRBV4-3; CDR3 DNA: TGCGCCAGCAGCCTCGGGGGGGGAGCGGGCGAAGAGACCCAGTACTTC; CDR3 protein: CASSLGGGAGEETQYF
D gene: TRBD2; clone size: NA; J gene: TRBJ2-5; V gene: TRBV5-1; CDR3 DNA: TGCGCCAGCAGCGCAGCGGGGCAAGAGACCCAGTACTTC; CDR3 protein: CASSAAGQETQYF
D gene: NA; clone size: once; J gene: TRBJ2-5; V gene: TRBV7-3; CDR3 DNA: TGTGCCAGCAGCTTAAGTAGAAGGGGCCCCAAAGAGACCCAGTACTTC; CDR3 protein: CASSLSRRGPKETQYF
D gene: TRBD2; clone size: once; J gene: TRBJ2-7; V gene: TRBV5-6; CDR3 DNA: TGTGCCAGCATCACATGGGCTAGCGGGAGCTACGAGCAGTACTTC; CDR3 protein: CASITWASGSYEQYF
D gene: NA; clone size: NA; J gene: TRBJ1-5; V gene: TRBV28; CDR3 DNA: TGTGCCAGCAGTTGGGGGCAAGGCAATCAGCCCCAGCATTTT; CDR3 protein: CASSWGQGNQPQHF
D gene: NA; clone size: NA; J gene: TRBJ1-2; V gene: TRBV9; CDR3 DNA: TGTGCCAGCAGCGTAGTGGGAGTGGGGGCTGGCTACACCTTC; CDR3 protein: CASSVVGVGAGYTF
D gene: TRBD2; clone size: NA; J gene: TRBJ2-3; V gene: TRBV19; CDR3 DNA: TGTGCCAGTAGTATTGGGACTAGCGGGGGAGCCTACACAGATACGCAGTATTTT; CDR3 protein: CASSIGTSGGAYTDTQYF
D gene: NA; clone size: NA; J gene: TRBJ1-1; V gene: TRBV4-2; CDR3 DNA: TGTGCCAGCAGCCAAGATTCGTCTTTTGCTTTCTTT; CDR3 protein: CASSQDSSFAFF
D gene: NA; clone size: NA; J gene: TRBJ2-7; V gene: TRBV2; CDR3 DNA: TGTGCCAGCAGCGTCGGACAGCTCGGGACTAACTACGAGCAGTACTTC; CDR3 protein: CASSVGQLGTNYEQYF
D gene: NA; clone size: NA; J gene: TRBJ2-1; V gene: TRBV6-5; CDR3 DNA: TGTGCCAGCAGTTACTTTGTACAGGGCTATGAGCAGTTCTTC; CDR3 protein: CASSYFVQGYEQFF